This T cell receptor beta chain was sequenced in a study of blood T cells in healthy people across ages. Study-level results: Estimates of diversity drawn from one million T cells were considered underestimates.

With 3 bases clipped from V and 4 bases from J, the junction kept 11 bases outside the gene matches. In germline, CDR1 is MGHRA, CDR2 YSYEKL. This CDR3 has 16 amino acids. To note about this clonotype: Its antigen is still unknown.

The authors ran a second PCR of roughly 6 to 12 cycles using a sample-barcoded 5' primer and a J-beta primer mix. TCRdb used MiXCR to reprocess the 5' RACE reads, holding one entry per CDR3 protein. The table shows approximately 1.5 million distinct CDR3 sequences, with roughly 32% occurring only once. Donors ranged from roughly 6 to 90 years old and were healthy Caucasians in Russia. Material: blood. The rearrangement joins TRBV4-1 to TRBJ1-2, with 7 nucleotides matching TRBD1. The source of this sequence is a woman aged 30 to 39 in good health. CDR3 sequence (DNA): TGCGCCAGCAGCCACGAGTGGACAGGTTGGACCTATGGCTACACCTTC. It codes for CASSHEWTGWTYGYTF.